What follows is one T cell receptor beta chain and its context. Its cognate antigen is unknown. Likely unrecorded immune exposures existed in these nominally healthy donors. These data originate in a study of cytomegalovirus exposure and HLA in healthy donors. Notes on the study in general: For most TCR sequences rarity was the rule, although some public TCRs occurred in many donors. Segments of the TCR beta V type were, in most cases, productive about 87% or about 30% of the time in an earlier analysis. Indistinguishable V segments, including TRBV6-2 and TRBV6-3, were excluded.

60 Vbeta and 13 Jbeta primers were used in PCR. Sequencing was performed with immunoSEQ multiplex PCR; in TCRdb, only in-frame clones are kept and a portion is missing. This sample carries fewer than 140,000 clones, 75% to 85% of them seen once, and the ten largest clones take about 1.6%. The germline CDR1 and CDR2 sequences are LNHDA and SQIVND (reference sequence). V gave up 3 bases and J gave up 1 base; unmatched junction bases: 8. The CDR3 is 18 amino acids. The chain joins TRBV19 to TRBJ2-6; 8 bases agree with TRBD1. Material: PBMCs. The source of this sequence is a middle-aged man in good health and CMV-seronegative. CDR3 coding DNA: TGTGCCAGTAGTATTGGGCACAGGGGGACATCTGGGGCCAACGTCCTGACTTTC. The encoded protein is CASSIGHRGTSGANVLTF.